The TCR beta chain described here comes from a study of cytomegalovirus exposure and HLA in healthy donors. Study-level findings and limits: The later analysis indicated that the majority of CMV-associated TCR beta chains appeared HLA-restricted. According to the study, 180 or so TCR beta chains were cytomegalovirus-associated. Analysis was carried out at a later point, and it linked a missense DCLRE1C variant to TCR beta V- and J-gene trimming. The majority of TCR sequences were rare, yet some public TCRs appeared in many donors.

PCR employed 60 Vbeta and 13 Jbeta primers. Generated by immunoSEQ multiplex PCR, the TCRdb table keeps only in-frame clones and is missing some. The table includes 130,000 to 150,000 clones, around 75% detected once. As concerns this clone: What it recognizes is unknown.

This CDR3 region has 16 residues. In germline, CDR1 is SGHRS, CDR2 YFSETQ. The J segment lost 6 bases and the V segment lost 5 bases, leaving 12 bases of the junction unmatched. The source is a female donor in good health and CMV-seronegative. V is TRBV5-1 and J is TRBJ2-2; 8 bases align to TRBD2. Sequenced input: PBMCs. The CDR3, as DNA: TGCGCCAGCAGGGAAGTCCCGACTAGCGCTGCCGGGGAGCTGTTTTTT. Its translation: CASREVPTSAAGELFF.